This record concerns one T cell receptor (beta chain) sequence. This entry is derived from a study of blood T cell repertoires in COVID-19. On the study more broadly: Some COVID-19 samples were acute and others convalescent; all came from the United States, Italy and Spain. T cells, B-cell-depleted T cells, or PBMCs provided the cDNA or gDNA that served as material.

J was trimmed by 6 bases and V by 4 bases; bases with no gene match: 8. Germline V lookup: CDR1 KGHDR, CDR2 SFDVKD. The CDR3 loop spans 16 amino acids. Original methodology: Amplified reference gene primers provided the basis for estimating nucleated cell counts. The data were produced by immunoSEQ multiplex PCR, yet TCRdb's version contains in-frame clones alone and is incomplete. The V and J calls and clone size come from that table; D and trimming were worked out from the DNA. The sample includes about 81,000 clones, over 90% seen only once; the top ten take around 4.2%. The V and J genes are TRBV24-1 and TRBJ2-5, with 12 bases aligning to TRBD1. The sequenced sample was peripheral blood. The sequence came from a human donor with active COVID-19. The donor label of this sample is uncertain. For the CDR3, the DNA is TGTGCCACCAGTGAGCCCGGGACAGGGGGCGCAAAGACCCAGTACTTC. Protein sequence: CATSEPGTGGAKTQYF.